This TCR beta chain stems from a study of blood T cell dynamics during melanoma immunotherapy. Time point specified: pre-treatment baseline. Germline lookup yields CDR1 SGHTA and CDR2 FQGNSA. J was trimmed by 13 bases and V by 1 base; bases with no gene match: 7. The CDR3 loop spans 13 amino acids. All DNA from each sorted CD8+ subset was loaded. The protocol was immunoSEQ multiplex PCR, while the TCRdb copy is restricted to in-frame clones and leaves out a portion. The data contain over a thousand clones, about three quarters of them singletons. The sample was central memory CD8+ T cells from blood, taken from a patient treated with checkpoint blockade. This TCR was sampled from a human donor with melanoma. The V call is TRBV7-2, the J call TRBJ2-1; TRBD2 matches 7 bases. CDR3 protein: CASSLGFGTNQFF. In DNA, the CDR3 is TGTGCCAGCAGCTTAGGATTTGGGACTAATCAGTTCTTC. Variable domain in full (rest from reference TRBV7-2 and TRBJ2-1): GAGVSQSPSNKVTEKGKDVELRCDPISGHTALYWYRQSLGQGLEFLIYFQGNSAPDKSGLPSDRFSAERTGGSVSTLTIQRTQQEDSAVYLCASSLGFGTNQFFGPGTRLTVL.